These 23 T cell receptor beta chains share one sample of origin, sequenced in a study of blood T cells in healthy people across ages. The authors ran a second PCR of 7 to 11 cycles using a sample-barcoded 5' primer and a J-beta primer mix. From the 5' RACE reads, TCRdb called clonotypes with MiXCR, one entry per CDR3 protein. This table has roughly 1,100,000 distinct CDR3 sequences, about 25% appearing once. These data are also associated with another study on T cells of mothers and their children.

Sequencing was carried out using blood. These receptors all come from a girl aged 2 to 9 in good health.

This clonotype was found a few times. The chain uses TRBV28 and TRBJ2-7, with TRBD1 matching 7 bases. Trimming at V came to 6 bases and at J to 2 bases, leaving 19 bases not matched to a gene. This CDR3 is built from 18 residues. The V gene's germline CDR1 is MDHEN and CDR2 SYDVKM. The CDR3: CASRVRAIQGLKTYEQYF. The CDR3 DNA reads TGTGCCAGCAGAGTTCGGGCGATACAGGGGTTGAAGACCTACGAGCAGTACTTC.

A few counts support this clonotype. This chain connects TRBV5-1 to TRBJ2-7, with 8 bases aligning to TRBD1. The J call could be wrong; TRBJ2-1 is a better fit for the DNA end. CDR1 is SGHRS, CDR2 YFSETQ, per germline. The CDR3 spans 14 residues. CDR3 DNA sequence: TGCGCCAGCAGTACCGACAGGGGCAACAATGAGCAGTTCTTC. Its translation: CASSTDRGNNEQFF.

The rearrangement joins TRBV7-2 to TRBJ2-3; 11 nucleotides line up with TRBD2. This CDR3 is built from 17 residues. Germline CDR1 reads SGHTA; CDR2 reads FQGNSA. With V trimmed by 5 bases and J by 3 bases, 10 bases remained unmatched. Here the CDR3 reads CASSPRLAGGPTDTQYF. CDR3 DNA sequence: TGTGCCAGCAGCCCCCGGTTAGCGGGAGGGCCGACAGATACGCAGTATTTT.

This clonotype was seen only a few times. The chain carries TRBV7-2 and TRBJ2-1; a weak D match, TRBD2 (6 bases). CDR1 and CDR2 from the germline V gene are SGHTA and FQGNSA. The CDR3 is 17 residues long. The germline V and J ends were trimmed by 5 bases and 7 bases, with 24 bases remaining between them. CDR3 residues: CASSNSLSGHKMNEQFF. The CDR3, as DNA: TGTGCCAGCAGCAACTCCCTCAGCGGGCACAAGATGAATGAGCAGTTCTTC. Full variable domain (missing parts from reference TRBV7-2 and TRBJ2-1): GAGVSQSPSNKVTEKGKDVELRCDPISGHTALYWYRQSLGQGLEFLIYFQGNSAPDKSGLPSDRFSAERTGGSVSTLTIQRTQQEDSAVYLCASSNSLSGHKMNEQFFGPGTRLTVL.

This clonotype was seen more than once but under ten times. V gene TRBV16 combines with J gene TRBJ2-5; no definite D call. V was cut by 1 base and J by 5 bases, with 5 bases left in between. This CDR3 has 12 residues. Germline values: CDR1 KGHSY, CDR2 FQNENV. Written as DNA, the CDR3 is TGTGCCAGCAGCCAATTTGAGGAGACCCAGTACTTC. Residues: CASSQFEETQYF. The full variable domain, completed using reference TRBV16 and TRBJ2-5, is GEEVAQTPKHLVRGEGQKAKLYCAPIKGHSYVFWYQQVLKNEFKFLISFQNENVFDETGMPKERFSAKCLPNSPCSLEIQATKLEDSAVYFCASSQFEETQYFGPGTRLLVL.

V and J are TRBV7-2 and TRBJ2-7; 8 positions agree with TRBD1. The CDR3 is 14 amino acids. Germline assignment: CDR1 SGHTA and CDR2 FQGNSA. V was pared by 5 bases and J by 5 bases, with 8 bases of the junction left unmatched. The CDR3 DNA reads as TGTGCCAGCAGCCATGGACAGGGAGAACACGAGCAGTACTTC. This gives the protein CASSHGQGEHEQYF.

This clonotype was detected only a few times. The chain joins TRBV12-3 or TRBV12-4 to TRBJ1-2; tentatively, D is TRBD1 (5 bases). The CDR3 has 13 amino acids. The ends were cut back, 6 bases at V and 4 bases at J, with 12 bases in the middle. The CDR3 DNA follows: TGTGCCAGCAGCTCGACAGACTTCTATGGCTACACCTTC. Translation gives CASSSTDFYGYTF.

The count of this clonotype is one. This chain joins TRBV5-1 and TRBJ2-5, with 8 bases fitting TRBD1. The closer fit of TRBJ2-1 to the DNA end suggests the J call may be wrong. Germline lookup yields CDR1 SGHRS and CDR2 YFSETQ. The CDR3 consists of 16 residues. The CDR3 coding sequence is TGCGCCAGCAGCTTCGGCCGGGACAGGCCCTCCAATGAGCAGTTCTTC. Its translation is CASSFGRDRPSNEQFF.

V usage is TRBV7-9 and J usage is TRBJ1-2; TRBD1 matches 9 bases. Germline CDR1 and CDR2: SEHNR and FQNEAQ (reference sequence). The CDR3 loop spans 14 amino acids. V was pared by 3 bases and J by 7 bases, with 6 bases of the junction left unmatched. In DNA, the CDR3 is TGTGCCAGCAGCTTCCCCCGGGACAGGGCTGGCTACACCTTC. It codes for CASSFPRDRAGYTF.

This rearrangement joins TRBV25-1 to TRBJ1-1, with D perhaps TRBD1 (6 bases). V was cut by 2 bases and J by 0 bases, with 10 bases left in between. The CDR3 spans 15 residues. Germline V lookup: CDR1 MGHDK, CDR2 SYGVNS. Here the CDR3 DNA reads TGTGCCAGCAGTGAAGGTACAGGGATGAACACTGAAGCTTTCTTT. Amino acid sequence: CASSEGTGMNTEAFF.

This chain's CDR3 is CASSPDMHFGETQYF. Here the CDR3 DNA reads TGCGCCAGCAGCCCGGACATGCACTTTGGGGAGACCCAGTACTTC. The chain links TRBV5-1 to TRBJ2-5; D is possibly TRBD1 (5 bases). Deletions cut 4 bases from V and 5 bases from J, with 18 bases between. The germline V gene has CDR1 SGHRS and CDR2 YFSETQ. This CDR3 spans 15 amino acids. Full variable domain (rest looked up from reference TRBV5-1 and TRBJ2-5): KAGVTQTPRYLIKTRGQQVTLSCSPISGHRSVSWYQQTPGQGLQFLFEYFSETQRNKGNFPGRFSGRQFSNSRSEMNVSTLELGDSALYLCASSPDMHFGETQYFGPGTRLLVL.

Regarding this clonotype: Sequence at one end of the junction differs from germline and may be a read error. The gene calls are TRBV4-2 and TRBJ2-7; 10 positions agree with TRBD2. There are 16 residues in the CDR3. Germline V gives CDR1 LGHNA, CDR2 YNFKEQ. For the CDR3, the DNA is TGTGTCAGCAGCCTGGGACCGCTAGCGGGAGAAAACGAGCAGTACTTC. Its translation: CVSSLGPLAGENEQYF.

V is TRBV20-1 and J is TRBJ2-5; 13 bases line up with TRBD2. V shed 4 bases and J 1 base; nucleotides not matched to a gene: 12. Germline CDR1 DFQATT, CDR2 SNEGSKA (reference sequence). The CDR3 sequence is 18 residues long. CDR3 in DNA: TGCAGTGCTAAATCCGGGACTAGCGGGAAGACGGCCCAAGAGACCCAGTACTTC. Amino acid sequence: CSAKSGTSGKTAQETQYF.

This chain links TRBV3-1 with TRBJ2-1; 9 positions match TRBD1. The germline V gene has CDR1 LGHDT and CDR2 YNNKEL (reference sequence). The CDR3 has 15 residues. V was clipped by 4 bases and J by 5 bases; unmatched bases: 6. For the CDR3, the DNA is TGTGCCAGCAGCCCCCGGGACAGGGACCACAATGAGCAGTTCTTC. Translated: CASSPRDRDHNEQFF.

Turning to this clonotype: A read error is possible here, since a much larger clone lies one base away. The chain has TRBV12-3 or TRBV12-4 and TRBJ2-3; 9 bases are shared with TRBD1. This CDR3 region has 16 residues. V lost 5 bases to trimming and J lost 4 bases; unmatched junction nucleotides: 10. Written as DNA, the CDR3 is TGTGCCAGCAGTCCGTCCGGGACAGGGTTTGCAGATACGCAGTATTTT. Its translation: CASSPSGTGFADTQYF.

This chain links TRBV6-6 with TRBJ2-7, with 11 bases matching TRBD1. There are 13 residues in the CDR3. Germline V gene lookup returns CDR1 MNHNY and CDR2 SVGAGI (reference sequence). V trimming: 7 bases; J trimming: 4 bases; junction bases outside the gene matches: 3. The CDR3, as DNA: TGTGCCAGCAAAGGACAGGGGGCGTACGAGCAGTACTTC. Its translation: CASKGQGAYEQYF.

This clonotype has just a few counts. CDR3 nucleotide sequence: TGTGCCAGCAGTTCCATTAGCGGGGGGATTACCAAAAACATTCAGTACTTC. Translation gives CASSSISGGITKNIQYF. This chain uses TRBV11-2 with TRBJ2-4, with TRBD2 identical over 10 bases. The CDR3 extends over 17 amino acids. Germline CDR1 is SGHAT and CDR2 is FQNNGV. J lost 2 bases, V lost 6 bases, and 10 bases had no gene match.

This clonotype has more than one count but fewer than ten. The chain carries TRBV7-9 and TRBJ1-5; TRBD1 might be the D (6 bases). The germline V and J ends were trimmed by 4 bases and 5 bases, with 12 bases remaining between them. Germline V CDR1 and CDR2: SEHNR, FQNEAQ (reference sequence). This CDR3 spans 14 amino acids. Written as DNA, the CDR3 is TGTGCCAGCAGCTCGGGGTGGGGGCATCAGCCCCAGCATTTT. It is translated as CASSSGWGHQPQHF.

This clonotype was observed a few times. The chain couples TRBV11-2 to TRBJ2-3; 8 bases map to TRBD2. V trimming: 3 bases; J trimming: 1 base; junction bases outside the gene matches: 6. CDR3 length: 16 amino acids. The germline V gene encodes CDR1 SGHAT and CDR2 FQNNGV. CDR3 in amino acids: CASSFVQAGGTDTQYF. The CDR3 nucleotides read TGTGCCAGCAGCTTCGTCCAAGCGGGGGGCACAGATACGCAGTATTTT.

This clonotype was observed a handful of times. This chain connects TRBV20-1 to TRBJ1-1; no definite D call. CDR3 length: 17 residues. From germline, CDR1 is DFQATT and CDR2 SNEGSKA (reference sequence). Trimming cost V 0 bases and J 8 bases, with 25 bases left between them. The CDR3, as DNA: TGCAGTGCTAGAGATTTGGATACCCTTCCCCAGACTAGAGAAGCTTTCTTT. This sequence encodes CSARDLDTLPQTREAFF.

This clonotype was counted a few times. The chain employs TRBV24-1 and TRBJ2-6; D remains ambiguous. The V end lost 10 bases, the J end lost 0 bases, and 24 bases lay between the germline ends. In germline, CDR1 is KGHDR, CDR2 SFDVKD. The CDR3 contains 19 residues. As DNA, the CDR3 is TGTGCCACGAAGGTGATGGTGAGGCCGAAGTACTCTGGGGCCAACGTCCTGACTTTC. As protein: CATKVMVRPKYSGANVLTF.

The table lists this clonotype with many counts. The chain uses TRBV4-3 and TRBJ1-4; 7 positions agree with TRBD1. Germline V gene sequence: CDR1 LGHNA, CDR2 YSLEER. The CDR3 sequence is 18 residues long. The ends lost 1 base at V and 10 bases at J; junction bases unmatched: 18. The CDR3 sequence: CASSQVVPEGQWIGKLFF. CDR3 nucleotides: TGCGCCAGCAGCCAAGTCGTCCCGGAGGGACAGTGGATCGGAAAACTGTTTTTT.

This clonotype was recorded a few times. The J gene is TRBJ2-3, the V gene TRBV4-1; 11 nucleotides agree with TRBD2. J gave up 3 bases and V 4 bases, and 9 bases lay outside the gene matches. This CDR3 is built from 17 residues. The germline gives CDR1 MGHRA, CDR2 YSYEKL. CDR3 nucleotide sequence: TGCGCCAGCAGCCTACAAACTAGCGGGAGAAGTACAGATACGCAGTATTTT. The encoded protein is CASSLQTSGRSTDTQYF.